The source of this TCR beta chain is a study of T cell responses to AZD1222 COVID-19 vaccine. Study results and limitations: Only after the peak T cell response were repertoires sampled. Most donors were white British, females outnumbered males, and clonal diversity was possibly underestimated.

As regards this clone: Antigen unknown.

Sequencing was performed with immunoSEQ multiplex PCR; in TCRdb, only in-frame clones are kept and a portion is missing. The repertoire includes 70,000 or so clones, 83% of them detected once, and 20% to 30% sits in the top ten. Per the germline V gene, CDR1 is SEHNR and CDR2 is FQNEAQ (reference sequence). The junction had 10 bases not matched to a gene; V was cut back by 5 bases and J by 1 base. CDR3 size: 17 residues. The source is an adult who received the AZD1222 COVID-19 vaccine. The chain has TRBV7-9 and TRBJ2-1; 8 bases line up with TRBD2. The sequenced sample was peripheral blood, obtained 28 days after the second AZD1222 dose. CDR3 bases: TGTGCCAGCAGCCTGGCCGGGCGGGGGGATTCCTACAATGAGCAGTTCTTC. As protein: CASSLAGRGDSYNEQFF.